This record covers a single T cell receptor beta chain. Its specificity is unknown. The record originates from a study of T cell responses to AZD1222 COVID-19 vaccine. Study outcomes and limitations: Only a handful of people who got AZD1222 tested seropositive at baseline. Most donors were white British, females outnumbered males, and clonal diversity was possibly underestimated.

The V gene's germline CDR1 is SGHRS and CDR2 YFSETQ. The CDR3 spans 13 residues. V lost 6 bases and J lost 8, with 17 bases in between. This table comes from immunoSEQ multiplex PCR, and its TCRdb copy is limited to in-frame clones, with some not included. The sample holds over 75,000 clones, 70% to 90% seen once. The chain uses TRBV5-1 and TRBJ1-2; possibly TRBD1 for D (5 bases). This TCR came from an adult who received the AZD1222 COVID-19 vaccine. Here the sequenced sample was peripheral blood, taken 28 days after the second AZD1222 dose. CDR3 nucleotide sequence: TGCGCCAGCACCCCGAGGCAGGGCCAGGGCTACACCTTC. It specifies CASTPRQGQGYTF.